The present T cell receptor (beta chain) was sequenced within a study of cytomegalovirus exposure and HLA in healthy donors. Looked up from germline, CDR1 is SEHNR and CDR2 is FQNEAQ (reference sequence). The CDR3 is made up of 15 amino acids. V was shortened by 0 bases and J by 5 bases, with 10 bases between the two germline ends. Study results and limitations: Across donors, sequencing depth was assumed by presence/absence analyses to be roughly uniform.

PCR was performed using 60 Vbeta and 13 Jbeta primers. The repertoire was sequenced with immunoSEQ multiplex PCR; TCRdb's copy has only in-frame clones and lacks some. Of 140,000 to 150,000 clones in the sample, roughly 80% were seen once. Concerning this clone itself: The antigen is unknown.

Sequencing was performed on PBMCs. This chain links TRBV7-9 with TRBJ1-4; perhaps TRBD1 as D (6 bases). This TCR was sampled from a boy aged 2 to 9 in good health and CMV-seronegative. The CDR3 region is CASSLALRGNEKLFF. CDR3 DNA: TGTGCCAGCAGCTTAGCGCTAAGGGGGAATGAAAAACTGTTTTTT. Full variable domain (outside the CDR3, taken from reference TRBV7-9 and TRBJ1-4): DTGVSQNPRHKITKRGQNVTFRCDPISEHNRLYWYRQTLGQGPEFLTYFQNEAQLEKSRLLSDRFSAERPKGSFSTLEIQRTEQGDSAMYLCASSLALRGNEKLFFGSGTQLSVL.